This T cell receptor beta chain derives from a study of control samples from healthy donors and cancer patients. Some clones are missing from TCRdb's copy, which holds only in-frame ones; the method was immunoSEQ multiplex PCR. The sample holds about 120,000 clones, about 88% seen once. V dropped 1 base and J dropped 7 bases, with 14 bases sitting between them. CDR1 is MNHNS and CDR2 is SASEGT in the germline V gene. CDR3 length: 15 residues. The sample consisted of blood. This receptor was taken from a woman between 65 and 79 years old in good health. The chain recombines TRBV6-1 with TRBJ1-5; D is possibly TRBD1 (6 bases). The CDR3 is CASSEGAGAGQPQHF. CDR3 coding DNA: TGTGCCAGCAGTGAAGGGGCAGGGGCTGGGCAGCCCCAGCATTTT.